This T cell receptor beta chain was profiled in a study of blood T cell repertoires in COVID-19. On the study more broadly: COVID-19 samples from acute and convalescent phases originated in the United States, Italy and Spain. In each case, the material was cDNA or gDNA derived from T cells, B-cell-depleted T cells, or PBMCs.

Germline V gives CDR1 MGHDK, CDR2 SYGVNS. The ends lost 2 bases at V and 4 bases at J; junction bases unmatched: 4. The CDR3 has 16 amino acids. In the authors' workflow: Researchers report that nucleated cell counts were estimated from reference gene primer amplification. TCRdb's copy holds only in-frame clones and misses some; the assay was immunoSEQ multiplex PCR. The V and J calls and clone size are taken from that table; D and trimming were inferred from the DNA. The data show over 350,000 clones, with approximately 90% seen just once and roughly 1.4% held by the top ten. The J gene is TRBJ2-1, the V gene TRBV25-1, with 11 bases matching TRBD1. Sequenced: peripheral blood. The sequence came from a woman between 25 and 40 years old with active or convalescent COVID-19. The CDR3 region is CASSEGGTGGYNEQFF. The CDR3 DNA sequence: TGTGCCAGCAGTGAAGGTGGGACAGGGGGATACAATGAGCAGTTCTTC.